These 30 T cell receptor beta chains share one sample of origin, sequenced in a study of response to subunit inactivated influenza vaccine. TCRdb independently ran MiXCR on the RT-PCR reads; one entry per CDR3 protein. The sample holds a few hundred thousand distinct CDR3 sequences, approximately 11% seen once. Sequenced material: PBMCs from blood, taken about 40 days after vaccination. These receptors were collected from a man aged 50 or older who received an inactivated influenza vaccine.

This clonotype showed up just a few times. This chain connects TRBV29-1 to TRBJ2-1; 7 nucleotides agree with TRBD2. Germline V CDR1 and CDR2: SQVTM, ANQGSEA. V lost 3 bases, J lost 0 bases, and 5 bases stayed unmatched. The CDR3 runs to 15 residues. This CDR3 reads CSVDTSASSYNEQFF. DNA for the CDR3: TGCAGCGTTGATACTAGCGCAAGCTCCTACAATGAGCAGTTCTTC.

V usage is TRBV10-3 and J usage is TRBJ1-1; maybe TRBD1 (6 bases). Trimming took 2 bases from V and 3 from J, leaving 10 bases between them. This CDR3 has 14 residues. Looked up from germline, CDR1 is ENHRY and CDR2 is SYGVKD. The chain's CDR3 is CAISENRDDTEAFF. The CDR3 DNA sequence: TGTGCCATCAGTGAGAACAGGGATGACACTGAAGCTTTCTTT.

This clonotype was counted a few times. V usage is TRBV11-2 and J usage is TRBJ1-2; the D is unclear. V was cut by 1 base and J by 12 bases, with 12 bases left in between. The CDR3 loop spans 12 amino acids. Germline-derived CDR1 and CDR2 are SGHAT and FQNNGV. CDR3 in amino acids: CASSLGHQAHTF. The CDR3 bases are TGTGCCAGCAGCTTAGGGCACCAAGCCCACACCTTC.

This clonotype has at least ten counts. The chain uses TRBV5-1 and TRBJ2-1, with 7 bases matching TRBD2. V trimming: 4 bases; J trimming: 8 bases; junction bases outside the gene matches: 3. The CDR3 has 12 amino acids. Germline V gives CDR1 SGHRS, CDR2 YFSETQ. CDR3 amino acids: CASSQRGDEQFF. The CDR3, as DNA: TGCGCCAGCAGCCAACGGGGGGATGAGCAGTTCTTC. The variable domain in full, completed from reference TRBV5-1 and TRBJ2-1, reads KAGVTQTPRYLIKTRGQQVTLSCSPISGHRSVSWYQQTPGQGLQFLFEYFSETQRNKGNFPGRFSGRQFSNSRSEMNVSTLELGDSALYLCASSQRGDEQFFGPGTRLTVL.

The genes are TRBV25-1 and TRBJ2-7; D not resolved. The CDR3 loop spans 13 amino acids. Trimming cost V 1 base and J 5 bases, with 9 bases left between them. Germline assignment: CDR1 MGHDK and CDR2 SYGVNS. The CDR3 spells CASSESPGDEQYF. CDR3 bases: TGTGCCAGCAGTGAATCCCCCGGCGACGAGCAGTACTTC.

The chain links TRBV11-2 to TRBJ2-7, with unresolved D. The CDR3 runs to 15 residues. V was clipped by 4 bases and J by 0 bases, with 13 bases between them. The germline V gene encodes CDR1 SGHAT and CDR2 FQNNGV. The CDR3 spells CASSYMDESSYEQYF. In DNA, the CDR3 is TGTGCCAGCAGCTATATGGACGAGAGCTCCTACGAGCAGTACTTC.

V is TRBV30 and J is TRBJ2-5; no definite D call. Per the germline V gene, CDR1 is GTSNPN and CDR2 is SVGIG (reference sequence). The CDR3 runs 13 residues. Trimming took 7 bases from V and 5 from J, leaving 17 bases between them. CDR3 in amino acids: CASKRPLGETQYF. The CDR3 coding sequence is TGTGCCTCGAAACGGCCTCTGGGGGAGACCCAGTACTTC.

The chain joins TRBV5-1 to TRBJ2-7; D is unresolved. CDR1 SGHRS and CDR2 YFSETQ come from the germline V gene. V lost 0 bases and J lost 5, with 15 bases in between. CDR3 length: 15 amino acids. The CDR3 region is CASSLGSGVGHEQYF. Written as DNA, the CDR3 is TGCGCCAGCAGCTTGGGGTCTGGGGTCGGACACGAGCAGTACTTC.

In DNA form, the CDR3 reads TGTGCCAGCAGCGAGGGCTGGGGTGGAGAGACCCAGTACTTC. Translation: CASSEGWGGETQYF. This chain connects TRBV9 to TRBJ2-5; D uncertain. Germline CDR1 SGDLS, CDR2 YYNGEE. The CDR3 is 14 amino acids. V was shortened by 3 bases and J by 4 bases, with 13 bases between the two germline ends.

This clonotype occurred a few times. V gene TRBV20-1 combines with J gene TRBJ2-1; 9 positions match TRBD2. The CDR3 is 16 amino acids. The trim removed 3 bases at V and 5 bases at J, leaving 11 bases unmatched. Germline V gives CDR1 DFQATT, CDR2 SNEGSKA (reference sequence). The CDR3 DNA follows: TGCAGTGCTAGCGCTGGATGGACTAGCGAGAACAATGAGCAGTTCTTC. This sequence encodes CSASAGWTSENNEQFF.

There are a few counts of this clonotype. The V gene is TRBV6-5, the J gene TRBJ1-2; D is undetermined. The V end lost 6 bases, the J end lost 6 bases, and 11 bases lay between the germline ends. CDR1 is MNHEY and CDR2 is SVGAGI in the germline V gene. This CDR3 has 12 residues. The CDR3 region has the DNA TGTGCCAGCAGCCCAACCGGCGATGGCTACACCTTC. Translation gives CASSPTGDGYTF.

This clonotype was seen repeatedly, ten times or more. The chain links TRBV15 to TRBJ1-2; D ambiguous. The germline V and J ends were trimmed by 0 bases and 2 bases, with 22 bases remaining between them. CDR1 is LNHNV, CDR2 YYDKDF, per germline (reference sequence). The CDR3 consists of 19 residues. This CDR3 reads CATSRDFVLSTGGNYGYTF. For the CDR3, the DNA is TGTGCCACCAGCAGAGATTTTGTACTATCCACTGGTGGCAACTATGGCTACACCTTC.

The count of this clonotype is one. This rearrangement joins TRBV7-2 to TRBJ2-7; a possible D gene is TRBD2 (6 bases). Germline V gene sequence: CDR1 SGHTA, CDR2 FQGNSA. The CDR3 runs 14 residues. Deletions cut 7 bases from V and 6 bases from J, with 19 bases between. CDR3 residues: CASTMGGTAAEQYF. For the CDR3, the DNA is TGTGCCAGCACCATGGGCGGGACGGCCGCCGAGCAGTACTTC.

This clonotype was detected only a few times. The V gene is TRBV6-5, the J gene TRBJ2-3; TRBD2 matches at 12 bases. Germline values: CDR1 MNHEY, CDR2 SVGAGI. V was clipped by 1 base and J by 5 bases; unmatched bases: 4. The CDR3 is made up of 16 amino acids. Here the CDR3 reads CASSYFASGGEDTQYF. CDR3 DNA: TGTGCCAGCAGTTACTTTGCTAGCGGGGGGGAAGATACGCAGTATTTT.

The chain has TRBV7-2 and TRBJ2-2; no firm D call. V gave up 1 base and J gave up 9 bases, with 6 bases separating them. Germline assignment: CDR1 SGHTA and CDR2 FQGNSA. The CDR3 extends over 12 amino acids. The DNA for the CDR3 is TGTGCCAGCAGCTTAGGGGGTTGGGAGCTGTTTTTT. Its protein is CASSLGGWELFF.

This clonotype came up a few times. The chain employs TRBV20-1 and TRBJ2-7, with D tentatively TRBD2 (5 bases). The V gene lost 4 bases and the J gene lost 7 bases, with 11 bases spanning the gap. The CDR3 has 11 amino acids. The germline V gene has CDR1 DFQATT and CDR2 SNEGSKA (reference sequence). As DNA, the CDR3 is TGCAGTGCTAAAATAGCGTCGGAGCAGTACTTC. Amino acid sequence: CSAKIASEQYF.

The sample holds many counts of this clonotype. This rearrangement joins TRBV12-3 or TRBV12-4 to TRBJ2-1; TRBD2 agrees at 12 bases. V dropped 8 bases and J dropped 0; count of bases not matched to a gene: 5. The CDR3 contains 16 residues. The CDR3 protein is CASRGLAGSSYNEQFF. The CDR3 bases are TGTGCCAGCCGAGGACTAGCGGGATCCTCCTACAATGAGCAGTTCTTC.

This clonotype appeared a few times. The CDR3 protein is CAIRIQGGETQYF. CDR3 DNA sequence: TGTGCCATCAGAATACAGGGTGGAGAGACCCAGTACTTC. The chain uses TRBV10-3 and TRBJ2-5; D possibly corresponds to TRBD1 (6 bases). In germline, CDR1 is ENHRY, CDR2 SYGVKD. The V gene lost 6 bases and the J gene lost 4 bases, with 12 bases spanning the gap. The CDR3 loop spans 13 amino acids.

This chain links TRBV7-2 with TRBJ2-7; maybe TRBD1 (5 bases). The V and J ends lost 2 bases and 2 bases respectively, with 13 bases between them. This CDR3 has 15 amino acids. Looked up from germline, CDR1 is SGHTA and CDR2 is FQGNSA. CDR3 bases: TGTGCCAGCAGCTTAATATGGCAAGGGGCCTACGAGCAGTACTTC. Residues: CASSLIWQGAYEQYF.

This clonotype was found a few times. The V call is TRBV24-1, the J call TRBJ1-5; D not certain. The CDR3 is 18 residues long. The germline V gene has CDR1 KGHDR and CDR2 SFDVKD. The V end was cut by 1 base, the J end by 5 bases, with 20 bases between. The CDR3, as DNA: TGTGCCACCAGTGATTTAGGGTCGGACCAAAGTCCGTATCAGCCCCAGCATTTT. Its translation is CATSDLGSDQSPYQPQHF.

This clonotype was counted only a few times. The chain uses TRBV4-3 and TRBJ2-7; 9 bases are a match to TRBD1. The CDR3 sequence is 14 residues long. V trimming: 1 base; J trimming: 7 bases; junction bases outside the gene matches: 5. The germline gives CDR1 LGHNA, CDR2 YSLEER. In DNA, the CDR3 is TGCGCCAGCAGCCAAGCAAGGGGGACAGGGGAGCAGTACTTC. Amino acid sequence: CASSQARGTGEQYF.

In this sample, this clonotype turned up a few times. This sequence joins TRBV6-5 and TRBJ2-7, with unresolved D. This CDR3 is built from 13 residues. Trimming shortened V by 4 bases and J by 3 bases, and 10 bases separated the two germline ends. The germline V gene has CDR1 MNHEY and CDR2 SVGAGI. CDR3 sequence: CASSSGLLYEQYF. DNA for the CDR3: TGTGCCAGCAGTTCCGGGTTGCTCTACGAGCAGTACTTC.

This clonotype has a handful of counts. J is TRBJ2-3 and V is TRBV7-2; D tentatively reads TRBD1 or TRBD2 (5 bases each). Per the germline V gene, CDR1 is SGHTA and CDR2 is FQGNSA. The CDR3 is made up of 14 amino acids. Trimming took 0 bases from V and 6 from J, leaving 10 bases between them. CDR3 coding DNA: TGTGCCAGCAGCTTAGCTAGGGGACGGGATACGCAGTATTTT. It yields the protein CASSLARGRDTQYF.

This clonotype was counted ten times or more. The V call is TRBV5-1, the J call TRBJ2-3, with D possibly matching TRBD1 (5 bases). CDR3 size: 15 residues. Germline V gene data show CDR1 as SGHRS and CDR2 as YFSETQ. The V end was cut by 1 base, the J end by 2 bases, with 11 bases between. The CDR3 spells CASSLSGLLTDTQYF. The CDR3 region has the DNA TGCGCCAGCAGCTTGTCAGGGCTCCTCACAGATACGCAGTATTTT.

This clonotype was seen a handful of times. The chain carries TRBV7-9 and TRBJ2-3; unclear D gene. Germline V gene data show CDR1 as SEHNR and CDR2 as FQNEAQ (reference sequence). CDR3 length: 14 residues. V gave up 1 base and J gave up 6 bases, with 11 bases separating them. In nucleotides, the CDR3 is TGTGCCAGCAGCTTAGGAGGACGGTTTGATACGCAGTATTTT. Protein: CASSLGGRFDTQYF.

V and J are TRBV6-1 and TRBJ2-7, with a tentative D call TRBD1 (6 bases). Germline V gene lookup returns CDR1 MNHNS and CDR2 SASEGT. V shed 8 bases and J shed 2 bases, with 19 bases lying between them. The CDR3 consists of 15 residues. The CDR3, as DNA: TGTGCCAGCGCCCCAGGACTGGGGGCAGCCTACGAGCAGTACTTC. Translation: CASAPGLGAAYEQYF.

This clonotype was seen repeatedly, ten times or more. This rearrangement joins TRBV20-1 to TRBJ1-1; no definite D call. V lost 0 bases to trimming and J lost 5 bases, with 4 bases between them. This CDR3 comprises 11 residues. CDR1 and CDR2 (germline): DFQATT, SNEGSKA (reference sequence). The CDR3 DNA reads TGCAGTGCTAGAGATCCGACTGAAGCTTTCTTT. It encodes CSARDPTEAFF.

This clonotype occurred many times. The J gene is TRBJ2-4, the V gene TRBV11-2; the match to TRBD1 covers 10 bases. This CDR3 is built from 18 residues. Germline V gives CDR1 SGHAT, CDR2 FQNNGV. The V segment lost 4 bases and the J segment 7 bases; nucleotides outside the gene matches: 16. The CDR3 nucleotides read TGTGCCAGCAGCTCCCTAGACAGGGGGCTTTCGGCGGGGAACATTCAGTACTTC. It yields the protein CASSSLDRGLSAGNIQYF.

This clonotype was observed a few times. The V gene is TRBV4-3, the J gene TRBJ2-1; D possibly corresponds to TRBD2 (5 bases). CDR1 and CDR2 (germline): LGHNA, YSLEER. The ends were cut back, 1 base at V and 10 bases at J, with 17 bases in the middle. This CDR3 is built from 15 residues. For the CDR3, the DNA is TGCGCCAGCAGCCAAGGCCGGGGATTGGCTATCGAGCAGTTCTTC. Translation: CASSQGRGLAIEQFF.

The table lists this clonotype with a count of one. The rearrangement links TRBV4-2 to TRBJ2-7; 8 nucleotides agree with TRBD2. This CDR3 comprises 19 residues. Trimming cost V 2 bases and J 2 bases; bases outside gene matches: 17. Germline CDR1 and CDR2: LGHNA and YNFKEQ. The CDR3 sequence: CASSQRIIAGHGSPYEQYF. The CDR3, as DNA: TGTGCCAGCAGCCAACGGATCATAGCGGGGCATGGGAGTCCCTACGAGCAGTACTTC.